One and the same sample provided the 16 T cell receptor beta chains below, sequenced in a study of blood T cell repertoires in COVID-19. The table came from immunoSEQ multiplex PCR; TCRdb's copy has only in-frame clones and leaves some out. This sample has 250,000 or so clones, with roughly 82% found just once. Material: peripheral blood. Every receptor here comes from a woman aged 70-85 years with acute or convalescent COVID-19.

The J gene is TRBJ2-1, the V gene TRBV9; TRBD1 might be the D (6 bases). In germline, CDR1 is SGDLS, CDR2 YYNGEE. This CDR3 is 16 amino acids long. V was trimmed by 4 bases and J by 2 bases, leaving 16 bases between them. In nucleotides, the CDR3 is TGTGCCAGCAGCTTCCGAGACAGGTACGCCTACAATGAGCAGTTCTTC. Protein product: CASSFRDRYAYNEQFF.

V usage is TRBV27 and J usage is TRBJ2-7, with 8 bases lining up with TRBD2. The CDR3 extends over 15 amino acids. Germline loops: CDR1 MNHEY, CDR2 SMNVEV (reference sequence). With 1 base clipped from V and 3 bases from J, the junction kept 5 bases outside the gene matches. CDR3 sequence reads: CASSLFGGGRYEQYF. The DNA for the CDR3 is TGTGCCAGCAGTTTATTCGGGGGGGGTCGCTACGAGCAGTACTTC.

The CDR3, as DNA: TGCGCCAGCAGCTTGAGTCGGGTACGTGATGGCTACACCTTC. This gives the protein CASSLSRVRDGYTF. V is TRBV5-1 and J is TRBJ1-2; D ambiguous. The germline V gene has CDR1 SGHRS and CDR2 YFSETQ. CDR3 size: 14 residues. V lost 1 base and J 6 bases, leaving 13 bases between the germline ends.

This clone was counted only a few times. This rearrangement joins TRBV6-4 to TRBJ1-1; TRBD1 matches at 7 bases. The CDR3 runs to 14 residues. V trimming: 6 bases; J trimming: 0 bases; junction bases outside the gene matches: 4. CDR1 is MRHNA, CDR2 SNTAGT, per germline. The CDR3 is CASRRQGMNTEAFF. The CDR3 region has the DNA TGTGCCAGCAGACGACAGGGCATGAACACTGAAGCTTTCTTT.

Here the CDR3 reads CASSLGTGSREAFF. In nucleotides, the CDR3 is TGTGCCAGCAGTTTAGGGACAGGCTCGAGGGAAGCTTTCTTT. J is TRBJ1-1 and V is TRBV27; 8 bases are shared with TRBD1. Per germline, CDR1 MNHEY and CDR2 SMNVEV (reference sequence). The ends lost 2 bases at V and 8 bases at J; junction bases unmatched: 7. The CDR3 length is 14 residues.

This chain links TRBV23-1 with TRBJ1-5; the D gene is possibly TRBD1 (5 bases). TRBV23-1 is an open reading frame, and its role is uncertain. V was clipped by 0 bases and J by 6 bases, with 12 bases between them. This CDR3 region has 15 residues. The CDR3 DNA is TGCGCCAGCAGTCAATCGAGCAGGGTCGGTCAGCCCCAGCATTTT. The encoded protein is CASSQSSRVGQPQHF.

The CDR3 DNA follows: TGCGCCAGCAGCTTGCACCCGGCGGACACAAACACTGAAGCTTTCTTT. This sequence encodes CASSLHPADTNTEAFF. The genes are TRBV5-1 and TRBJ1-1; possible D gene TRBD1, 5 bases. Trimming left V 1 base short and J 2 bases short, with 15 bases between. The germline CDR1 and CDR2 sequences are SGHRS and YFSETQ. The CDR3 runs 16 residues.

The chain recombines TRBV30 with TRBJ1-5, with 10 bases identical to TRBD1. This CDR3 has 15 amino acids. With 2 bases clipped from V and 1 base from J, the junction kept 2 bases outside the gene matches. In germline, CDR1 is GTSNPN, CDR2 SVGIG (reference sequence). This CDR3 reads CAWSRQGASNQPQHF. The CDR3 DNA is TGTGCCTGGAGTCGACAGGGGGCCAGCAATCAGCCCCAGCATTTT.

This rearrangement joins TRBV18 to TRBJ2-2; no firm D call. The germline V gene encodes CDR1 KGHSH and CDR2 LQKENI. Trimming removed 1 base from V and 5 bases from J, with 8 bases in between. CDR3 size: 14 residues. CDR3 sequence (DNA): TGTGCCAGCTCACCACAATTACAGACCGGGGAGCTGTTTTTT. It translates to CASSPQLQTGELFF.

The chain joins TRBV28 to TRBJ1-1, with TRBD1 identical over 10 bases. CDR1 MDHEN and CDR2 SYDVKM come from the germline V gene. Unmatched junction bases numbered 6, after V lost 5 bases and J lost 0 bases. This CDR3 region has 16 residues. CDR3 protein: CASSIRTGGMNTEAFF. The CDR3 DNA reads TGTGCCAGCAGTATCCGGACAGGGGGAATGAACACTGAAGCTTTCTTT.

The chain recombines TRBV9 with TRBJ1-2; TRBD1 matches 7 bases. Unmatched junction bases numbered 1, after V lost 1 base and J lost 4 bases. This CDR3 is built from 13 residues. The germline gives CDR1 SGDLS, CDR2 YYNGEE. The CDR3 bases are TGTGCCAGCAGCGTATCAGGGGGCTATGGCTACACCTTC. Its translation: CASSVSGGYGYTF.

This sequence joins TRBV5-8 and TRBJ1-2; D might be TRBD1 (6 bases). Germline V gene data show CDR1 as SGHTS and CDR2 as YDEGEE. The ends were cut back, 1 base at V and 3 bases at J, with 13 bases in the middle. This CDR3 contains 15 residues. CDR3 amino acids: CASSLMRQDYYGYTF. CDR3 nucleotide sequence: TGTGCCAGCAGCTTGATGCGACAGGACTACTATGGCTACACCTTC. Filled out from reference TRBV5-8 and TRBJ1-2, the complete variable domain reads EAGVTQSPTHLIKTRGQQATLRCSPISGHTSVYWYQQALGLGLQFLLWYDEGEERNRGNFPPRFSGRQFPNYSSELNVNALELEDSALYLCASSLMRQDYYGYTFGSGTRLTVV.

This chain joins TRBV5-1 and TRBJ2-7; 8 positions match TRBD1. This CDR3 has 13 amino acids. V gave up 5 bases and J gave up 6 bases; unmatched junction bases: 7. Germline CDR1 is SGHRS and CDR2 is YFSETQ. The CDR3 coding sequence is TGCGCCAGCAGGGAGGGGACAGGTCTCGAGCAGTACTTC. Protein: CASREGTGLEQYF.

The chain carries TRBV2 and TRBJ2-7; D might be TRBD1 (5 bases). Looked up from germline, CDR1 is SNHLY and CDR2 is FYNNEI. This CDR3 has 14 amino acids. Trimming cost V 6 bases and J 3 bases, with 15 bases left between them. The CDR3 coding sequence is TGTGCCAGCAGCCCGACAGTTACTAACTACGAGCAGTACTTC. This encodes CASSPTVTNYEQYF.

The chain recombines TRBV6-5 with TRBJ1-1, with TRBD1 identical over 8 bases. The CDR3 length is 16 residues. V gave up 2 bases and J gave up 1 base; unmatched junction bases: 6. Looked up from germline, CDR1 is MNHEY and CDR2 is SVGAGI. The CDR3 nucleotides are TGTGCCAGCAGTTACCTACAGGGGGGACCGAACACTGAAGCTTTCTTT. This gives the protein CASSYLQGGPNTEAFF.

The chain couples TRBV7-2 to TRBJ1-2; D gene uncertain. V gave up 1 base and J gave up 6 bases, with 12 bases separating them. The CDR3 contains 14 residues. Per germline, CDR1 SGHTA and CDR2 FQGNSA. DNA for the CDR3: TGTGCCAGCAGCTTAGTCCCCGGGTTCGATGGCTACACCTTC. Its protein is CASSLVPGFDGYTF.